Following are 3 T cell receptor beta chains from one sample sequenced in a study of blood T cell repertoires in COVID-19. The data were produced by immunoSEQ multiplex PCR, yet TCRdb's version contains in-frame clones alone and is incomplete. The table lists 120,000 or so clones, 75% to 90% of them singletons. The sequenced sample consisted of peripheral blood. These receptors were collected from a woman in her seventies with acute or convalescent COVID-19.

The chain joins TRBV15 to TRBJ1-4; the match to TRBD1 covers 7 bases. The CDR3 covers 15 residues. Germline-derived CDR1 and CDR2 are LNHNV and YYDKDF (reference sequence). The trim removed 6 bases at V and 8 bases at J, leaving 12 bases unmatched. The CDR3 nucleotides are TGTGCCACCAGGACCACACAGGGGCTCGGCGAAAAACTGTTTTTT. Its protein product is CATRTTQGLGEKLFF.

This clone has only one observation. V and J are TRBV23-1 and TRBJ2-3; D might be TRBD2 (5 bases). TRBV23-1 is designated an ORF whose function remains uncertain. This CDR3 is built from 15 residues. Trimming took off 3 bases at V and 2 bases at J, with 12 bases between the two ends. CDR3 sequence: CASSHPEEDTDTQYF. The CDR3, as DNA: TGCGCCAGCAGTCACCCGGAGGAGGACACAGATACGCAGTATTTT.

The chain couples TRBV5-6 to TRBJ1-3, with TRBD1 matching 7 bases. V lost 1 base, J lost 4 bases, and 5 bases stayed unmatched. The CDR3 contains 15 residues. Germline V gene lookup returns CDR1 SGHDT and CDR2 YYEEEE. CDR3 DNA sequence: TGTGCCAGCAGCTTGACCGGACAGGTGGGAAACACCATATATTTT. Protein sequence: CASSLTGQVGNTIYF.